Below are 14 T cell receptor beta chains sequenced from a single sample in a study of radiotherapy plus CTLA-4 blockade in lung cancer. TCRdb's table, derived via immunoSEQ multiplex PCR, lists solely in-frame clones and lacks some. In the table there are approximately 80,000 clones, over 65% of which are singletons. The specimen was peripheral blood, collected from a patient treated with radiotherapy plus ipilimumab. These receptors were collected from a human donor with non-small cell lung cancer whose response to radiotherapy plus ipilimumab could not be evaluated.

V and J are TRBV5-1 and TRBJ2-7; the match to TRBD2 covers 13 bases. The CDR3 spans 16 residues. J lost 3 bases, V lost 4 bases, and 7 bases had no gene match. CDR1 is SGHRS, CDR2 YFSETQ, per germline. The CDR3 reads CASSPTSGRAGYEQYF. The CDR3 bases are TGCGCCAGCAGCCCTACTAGCGGGAGGGCCGGCTACGAGCAGTACTTC.

This clone occurred a few times. V and J are TRBV10-3 and TRBJ2-5, with a possible D match to TRBD2 (5 bases). The germline V gene has CDR1 ENHRY and CDR2 SYGVKD. CDR3 length: 14 residues. Between the trimmed V and J ends, which lost 0 bases and 5 bases, there was a span of 10 bases. CDR3 sequence reads: CAISESGAEETQYF. The DNA of the CDR3 is TGTGCCATCAGTGAGTCGGGAGCAGAGGAGACCCAGTACTTC.

Comments on this clone: The germline gene is not matched at one end of the junction; a read error may be the cause. This chain connects TRBV9 to TRBJ1-1, with 7 bases lining up with TRBD1. Germline V lookup: CDR1 SGDLS, CDR2 YYNGEE. The CDR3 spans 15 residues. CDR3 sequence reads: CASSAYSRGNAEAFF. The CDR3 DNA reads as TGTGCCAGCAGCGCTTATTCCAGGGGGAACGCTGAAGCTTTCTTT.

This clone occurred a few times. The gene calls are TRBV9 and TRBJ1-2; maybe TRBD1 (6 bases). With 0 bases removed from V and 7 bases from J, the gap between germline ends came to 22 bases. The germline gives CDR1 SGDLS, CDR2 YYNGEE. The length of the CDR3 is 17 residues. The CDR3 coding sequence is TGTGCCAGCAGCGTAGGAAGGGCGAGACAGGAAGGGTTTGGCTACACCTTC. Translation: CASSVGRARQEGFGYTF.

The chain links TRBV10-3 to TRBJ2-2; the match to TRBD1 covers 8 bases. The J segment lost 0 bases and the V segment lost 4 bases, leaving 4 bases of the junction unmatched. This CDR3 spans 16 amino acids. Germline V gene sequence: CDR1 ENHRY, CDR2 SYGVKD. The CDR3 DNA reads as TGTGCCATCAGTGCGATGACAGGGGCGAACACCGGGGAGCTGTTTTTT. Translating gives CAISAMTGANTGELFF.

This sequence joins TRBV29-1 and TRBJ2-3, with 7 bases aligning to TRBD2. CDR1 and CDR2 from the germline V gene are SQVTM and ANQGSEA. This CDR3 contains 14 residues. Trimming took 7 bases from V and 5 from J; bases not matched to a gene: 12. The CDR3 loop is CSGSGLGGGDTQYF. CDR3 DNA sequence: TGCAGCGGGAGCGGACTGGGCGGGGGAGATACGCAGTATTTT.

The CDR3 protein is CASSIVGGQPQHF. The CDR3 nucleotides are TGTGCCAGTAGTATAGTCGGAGGGCAGCCCCAGCATTTT. The rearrangement joins TRBV19 to TRBJ1-5; D is unclear. The V end lost 1 base, the J end lost 7 bases, and 8 bases lay between the germline ends. CDR1 and CDR2 from the germline V gene are LNHDA and SQIVND (reference sequence). The CDR3 sequence is 13 residues long.

There are a few counts of this clone. Sequence at one end of the junction differs from germline and may be a read error. V and J are TRBV19 and TRBJ1-1; 7 bases are a match to TRBD1. CDR3 size: 14 residues. The germline CDR1 and CDR2 sequences are LNHDA and SQIVND (reference sequence). The CDR3 DNA follows: TGTGCCAGTACATTCGACAGGGTGAATACTGAAGCTTTCTTT. The encoded protein is CASTFDRVNTEAFF.

V usage is TRBV30 and J usage is TRBJ1-2; 12 bases agree with TRBD1. J was trimmed by 8 bases and V by 2 bases; bases with no gene match: 6. The CDR3 consists of 14 residues. Germline assignment: CDR1 GTSNPN and CDR2 SVGIG (reference sequence). CDR3 in amino acids: CAWSRDRGQRGYTF. The CDR3 DNA is TGTGCCTGGAGTAGGGACAGGGGGCAGAGGGGCTACACCTTC. Together with reference TRBV30 and TRBJ1-2, the CDR3 gives the full variable domain: SQTIHQWPATLVQPVGSPLSLECTVEGTSNPNLYWYRQAAGRGLQLLFYSVGIGQISSEVPQNLSASRPQDRQFILSSKKLLLSDSGFYLCAWSRDRGQRGYTFGSGTRLTVV.

The genes are TRBV9 and TRBJ1-1; 8 bases agree with TRBD1. Germline lookup yields CDR1 SGDLS and CDR2 YYNGEE. V gave up 2 bases and J gave up 5 bases; unmatched junction bases: 5. This CDR3 contains 14 residues. The CDR3 bases are TGTGCCAGCAGCGTTCTACAGGGGGAGACTGAAGCTTTCTTT. Its protein is CASSVLQGETEAFF.

A few counts support this clone. The V gene is TRBV19, the J gene TRBJ1-5; 8 nucleotides line up with TRBD1. There are 15 residues in the CDR3. Germline values: CDR1 LNHDA, CDR2 SQIVND (reference sequence). V shed 6 bases and J 4 bases; nucleotides not matched to a gene: 8. The CDR3 here is CASRGDRGKNQPQHF. Here the CDR3 DNA reads TGTGCCAGTAGGGGCGACAGGGGAAAAAATCAGCCCCAGCATTTT.

This chain links TRBV25-1 with TRBJ2-1; the D is unclear. V was pared by 5 bases and J by 6 bases, with 11 bases between. Germline V gives CDR1 MGHDK, CDR2 SYGVNS. CDR3 length: 13 residues. CDR3 sequence (DNA): TGTGCCAGCAGTCTTATCAGTTCCAATGAGCAGTTCTTC. Translating it yields CASSLISSNEQFF.

The chain employs TRBV7-2 and TRBJ2-2; 9 nucleotides line up with TRBD2. Germline CDR1 is SGHTA and CDR2 is FQGNSA. The CDR3 consists of 18 residues. Trimming took 0 bases from V and 6 from J; bases not matched to a gene: 11. The CDR3 region has the DNA TGTGCCAGCAGCTTAGCTATGGGCAGGCGGGGGGGCCCCGGGGAGCTGTTTTTT. Amino acid sequence: CASSLAMGRRGGPGELFF.

The chain links TRBV2 to TRBJ1-6; TRBD1 matches at 7 bases. Trimming cost V 5 bases and J 6 bases; bases outside gene matches: 7. CDR1 SNHLY and CDR2 FYNNEI come from the germline V gene. This CDR3 is built from 15 residues. This CDR3 is CASSTGEYLNSPLHF. DNA for the CDR3: TGTGCCAGCAGTACAGGGGAGTATCTTAATTCACCCCTCCACTTT.